A single sample gave rise to the 18 T cell receptor beta chains below, sequenced in a study of human T cells and chemical hapten exposure. Time point meaning: patch test 3, about 24 weeks after DPC sensitization. Treatment reported: therapeutic diphenylcyclopropenone sensitization with weekly scalp DPC. Using its own MiXCR run on the RACE reads, TCRdb lists one record per CDR3 protein. This sample has some 64,000 distinct CDR3 sequences, with about 11% found just once. Sample: whole blood, taken in connection with sensitization to the hapten diphenylcyclopropenone (DPC). The receptors here all came from a woman in her thirties with alopecia areata. Some clones in this sample may be carry-over from other donors' samples.

The V and J genes are TRBV6-1 and TRBJ1-2, with 8 bases fitting TRBD1. Germline assignment: CDR1 MNHNS and CDR2 SASEGT. The CDR3 runs 15 residues. V was pared by 7 bases and J by 4 bases, with 11 bases of the junction left unmatched. The chain's CDR3 is CASTTGGSLGYGYTF. CDR3 coding DNA: TGTGCCAGCACCACAGGGGGATCCCTGGGCTATGGCTACACCTTC.

The rearrangement joins TRBV6-6 to TRBJ1-5; the match to TRBD1 covers 8 bases. CDR1 is MNHNY and CDR2 is SVGAGI in the germline V gene (reference sequence). V shed 6 bases, J shed 0 bases, and the junction held 1 base outside the gene matches. The CDR3 length is 14 residues. The CDR3 sequence: CASRDRDSNQPQHF. DNA of the CDR3: TGTGCCAGCAGGGACAGGGATAGCAATCAGCCCCAGCATTTT.

The chain couples TRBV29-1 to TRBJ2-1; D unclear. From germline, CDR1 is SQVTM and CDR2 ANQGSEA. The V end was cut by 1 base, the J end by 8 bases, with 6 bases between. The CDR3 has 11 residues. CDR3 bases: TGCAGCGTTGAAGTACTCTATGAGCAGTTCTTC. This gives the protein CSVEVLYEQFF.

The sample holds one count of this clonotype. A clone one base away is much larger, so this may be a read error. This is likely a read error, given that the CDR3 carries no conserved phenylalanine or tryptophan at its end. V is TRBV7-9 and J is TRBJ2-7, with 11 bases lining up with TRBD1. Germline V CDR1 and CDR2: SEHNR, FQNEAQ (reference sequence). The trim removed 7 bases at V and 4 bases at J, leaving 9 bases unmatched. The CDR3 extends over 15 amino acids. Here the CDR3 DNA reads TGTGCCAGCAACCAGGGACAGGGGGTATCATACGAGCAGTACCTC. Translated, it gives CASNQGQGVSYEQYL.

The rearrangement joins TRBV2 to TRBJ1-6; 9 bases are shared with TRBD1. The trim removed 6 bases at V and 1 base at J, leaving 4 bases unmatched. CDR1 SNHLY and CDR2 FYNNEI come from the germline V gene. This CDR3 contains 16 residues. The CDR3 DNA sequence: TGTGCCAGCAGCGGACAGGGGACGTCCTATAATTCACCCCTCCACTTT. Its protein is CASSGQGTSYNSPLHF. Using reference TRBV2 and TRBJ1-6 for the parts outside the CDR3, the full variable domain is EPEVTQTPSHQVTQMGQEVILRCVPISNHLYFYWYRQILGQKVEFLVSFYNNEISEKSEIFDDQFSVERPDGSNFTLKIRSTKLEDSAMYFCASSGQGTSYNSPLHFGNGTRLTVT.

The chain uses TRBV20-1 and TRBJ2-1, with 13 nucleotides matching TRBD2. The V and J ends lost 1 base and 6 bases, in that order; junction bases with no gene match: 6. Germline V CDR1 and CDR2: DFQATT, SNEGSKA (reference sequence). The CDR3 runs to 16 residues. CDR3 sequence (DNA): TGCAGTGCTAGAGTCCTAAGGACTAGCGGGAGCAATGAGCAGTTCTTC. Translated, it gives CSARVLRTSGSNEQFF.

This clonotype was recorded a few times. The V and J genes are TRBV7-2 and TRBJ2-4, with TRBD2 as a possible D gene (6 bases). Trimming shortened V by 1 base and J by 0 bases, and 7 bases separated the two germline ends. Germline V CDR1 and CDR2: SGHTA, FQGNSA. This CDR3 region has 15 residues. This chain's CDR3 is CASSLEGLAKNIQYF. The CDR3 DNA reads as TGTGCCAGCAGCTTAGAGGGACTAGCCAAAAACATTCAGTACTTC.

This chain uses TRBV20-1 with TRBJ1-5; no reliable D call. Germline assignment: CDR1 DFQATT and CDR2 SNEGSKA (reference sequence). The CDR3 sequence is 17 residues long. Deletions cut 1 base from V and 3 bases from J, with 19 bases between. CDR3 in amino acids: CSARGLDGAGFNQPQHF. In DNA form, the CDR3 reads TGCAGTGCTAGAGGACTCGACGGAGCAGGATTCAATCAGCCCCAGCATTTT.

This clonotype was detected ten times or more. This chain links TRBV7-9 with TRBJ2-1; TRBD2 matches 9 bases. The CDR3 totals 15 residues. Germline CDR1 is SEHNR and CDR2 is FQNEAQ (reference sequence). Germline trimming cut 6 bases from V and 0 bases from J; bases unmatched to any gene: 3. The CDR3 spells CASRLAGSSYNEQFF. The CDR3 region has the DNA TGTGCCAGCAGGCTAGCGGGGAGCTCCTACAATGAGCAGTTCTTC.

This clonotype appeared a few times. This chain joins TRBV25-1 and TRBJ2-5, with 7 bases aligning to TRBD2. With 4 bases clipped from V and 5 bases from J, the junction kept 13 bases outside the gene matches. CDR3 size: 16 residues. CDR1 and CDR2 from the germline V gene are MGHDK and SYGVNS. CDR3 in DNA: TGTGCCAGCAGTGTAGCTGGGGCGGGAGTATCCGAGACCCAGTACTTC. Translation: CASSVAGAGVSETQYF.

This clonotype appeared many times. The gene calls are TRBV12-3 or TRBV12-4 and TRBJ1-5; TRBD1 matches 8 bases. This CDR3 is 13 amino acids long. V shed 7 bases, J shed 5 bases, and the junction held 4 bases outside the gene matches. The CDR3 bases are TGTGCCAGCAAGCCAGGGGGCGATCAGCCCCAGCATTTT. Encoded protein: CASKPGGDQPQHF.

This clonotype came up a few times. J is TRBJ1-1 and V is TRBV5-1; no firm D call. The CDR3 covers 13 residues. Germline lookup yields CDR1 SGHRS and CDR2 YFSETQ. With 4 bases removed from V and 0 bases from J, the gap between germline ends came to 7 bases. CDR3 nucleotide sequence: TGCGCCAGCAGCACAGCTATGAACACTGAAGCTTTCTTT. Its translation: CASSTAMNTEAFF. Combining the CDR3 with reference TRBV5-1 and TRBJ1-1 gives the whole variable domain KAGVTQTPRYLIKTRGQQVTLSCSPISGHRSVSWYQQTPGQGLQFLFEYFSETQRNKGNFPGRFSGRQFSNSRSEMNVSTLELGDSALYLCASSTAMNTEAFFGQGTRLTVV.

This rearrangement joins TRBV6-2 or TRBV6-3 to TRBJ2-4; 13 bases fit TRBD2. Germline V gene sequence: CDR1 MNHEY, CDR2 SVGEGT. This CDR3 spans 19 amino acids. Trimming took 7 bases from V and 3 from J; bases not matched to a gene: 15. CDR3 sequence (DNA): TGTGCCAGCATCGGACTAGCGGGGGACGGCGTTTCCGGCAAAAACATTCAGTACTTC. Protein sequence: CASIGLAGDGVSGKNIQYF.

This clonotype has a count of ten or more. The gene calls are TRBV18 and TRBJ2-7; D not certain. V was cut by 1 base and J by 6 bases, with 16 bases left in between. Germline CDR1 is KGHSH and CDR2 is LQKENI. CDR3 length: 15 residues. The CDR3 reads CASSPRTYSVGEQYF. The DNA for the CDR3 is TGTGCCAGCTCACCACGGACGTATTCGGTGGGCGAGCAGTACTTC.

The V and J genes are TRBV18 and TRBJ1-2; possibly TRBD1 for D (6 bases). The CDR3 has 12 amino acids. Trimming took off 3 bases at V and 7 bases at J, with 9 bases between the two ends. Germline V lookup: CDR1 KGHSH, CDR2 LQKENI. CDR3 in DNA: TGTGCCAGCTCACCGGGGGGCGGTGGCTACACCTTC. Translated, it gives CASSPGGGGYTF.

In its sample, this clonotype was seen a few times. The chain couples TRBV5-5 to TRBJ1-6; 7 positions agree with TRBD1. This CDR3 has 14 amino acids. J was trimmed by 5 bases and V by 5 bases; bases with no gene match: 4. Germline lookup yields CDR1 SGHKS and CDR2 YYEKEE (reference sequence). CDR3 nucleotides: TGTGCCAGCAGACGACAGGGTAATAATTCACCCCTCCACTTT. It encodes CASRRQGNNSPLHF.

The V call is TRBV4-1, the J call TRBJ2-5; 7 bases match TRBD1. V gave up 0 bases and J gave up 1 base; unmatched junction bases: 5. Germline V CDR1 and CDR2: MGHRA, YSYEKL. This CDR3 comprises 16 residues. CDR3 sequence (DNA): TGCGCCAGCAGCCAAGAGGCGACAGGGCCCCAAGAGACCCAGTACTTC. It specifies CASSQEATGPQETQYF.

The sample holds a few counts of this clonotype. This chain joins TRBV6-6 and TRBJ2-3, with 8 positions matching TRBD2. Germline lookup yields CDR1 MNHNY and CDR2 SVGAGI (reference sequence). The CDR3 is 17 amino acids. V was clipped by 5 bases and J by 7 bases; unmatched bases: 17. CDR3 sequence (DNA): TGTGCCAGCAGTAATCTGGGGGTAGCGGGATTTTCTAATACGCAGTATTTT. Translating gives CASSNLGVAGFSNTQYF.